This T cell receptor (beta chain) was captured in a study of shared clonotypes between healthy human individuals. Study results and caveats: The small donor group covered limited genetic and exposure diversity.

About this clone: Its antigen remains unknown.

Sequencing was at deep level. Clones were sequenced by immunoSEQ multiplex PCR, and TCRdb holds only the in-frame ones, with some missing. The sample has more than 2 million clones, around 95% seen once. All participating donors were Caucasian adults from Nashville, Tennessee. V trimming: 1 base; J trimming: 3 bases; junction bases outside the gene matches: 5. The CDR3 is 15 amino acids. In germline, CDR1 is SGHDT, CDR2 YYEEEE. The origin of this receptor is a man aged 18-30 years in good health. The chain has TRBV5-6 and TRBJ2-5; 8 bases match TRBD1. What was sequenced was naive CD4+ T cells sorted from blood. Subset of the sample: CD45RA+ positively selected. DNA for the CDR3: TGTGCCAGCAGCTTGAGCGGACAGGGCGAAGAGACCCAGTACTTC. It codes for CASSLSGQGEETQYF.